These T cell receptor beta chains were read from a single sample in a study of blood T cell repertoires in COVID-19. Sequencing was performed with immunoSEQ multiplex PCR; in TCRdb, only in-frame clones are kept and a portion is missing. The sample lists roughly 140,000 clones, 70% to 85% occurring once. Source material: PBMCs or T cells enriched from blood (not recorded which). These receptors came from a woman aged 18 to 35 who had been exposed to COVID-19. CDR3s include the opening cysteine and the closing phenylalanine or tryptophan. The D gene is left open where the match is weak. A clone size is listed for some rows: how often the clone was seen (once, few, many), or a class if it is expanded.

abundance,j_gene,v_gene,d_gene,CDR3aa,CDR3nt
once,TRBJ2-1,TRBV27,-,CASSRTGLAGTTGNEQFF,TGTGCCAGCAGTCGGACAGGGCTAGCGGGGACTACGGGGAATGAGCAGTTCTTC
-,TRBJ2-7,TRBV12-3/TRBV12-4,-,CASSRGGAEYF,TGTGCCAGCAGTCGAGGGGGAGCCGAGTACTTC
-,TRBJ1-6,TRBV18,-,CASSLLDTYNSPLHF,TGTGCCAGCTCACTTTTGGACACATATAATTCACCCCTCCACTTT
-,TRBJ2-3,TRBV2,TRBD2,CASSRRSGSEDTQYF,TGTGCCAGCAGCCGAAGGAGCGGGAGTGAAGATACGCAGTATTTT
-,TRBJ1-5,TRBV28,-,CASSLAFDQPQHF,TGTGCCAGCAGTTTAGCGTTCGATCAGCCCCAGCATTTT
-,TRBJ2-1,TRBV19,-,CASSIDPRGRLFF,TGTGCCAGTAGTATAGATCCGCGGGGACGGTTATTCTTC
-,TRBJ2-7,TRBV7-9,-,CATQSGMEQYF,TGTGCCACCCAATCGGGTATGGAGCAGTACTTC
-,TRBJ1-3,TRBV18,TRBD1,CASSLQTGTGRALSGNTIYF,TGTGCCAGCTCACTCCAAACCGGGACAGGGAGGGCACTCTCTGGAAACACCATATATTTT
-,TRBJ2-7,TRBV4-1,-,CASSQVSGVGYEQYF,TGCGCCAGCAGCCAAGTTTCAGGGGTGGGGTACGAGCAGTACTTC
once,TRBJ2-3,TRBV24-1,TRBD1,CATSDATGGTDTQYF,TGTGCCACCAGTGATGCGACAGGGGGGACAGATACGCAGTATTTT
-,TRBJ2-7,TRBV24-1,TRBD2,CATSEHGTRSYEQYF,TGTGCCACCAGTGAACACGGGACTAGAAGCTACGAGCAGTACTTC
-,TRBJ1-4,TRBV28,-,CASSRLTPGRREKLFF,TGTGCCAGCAGCCGACTGACCCCGGGGAGAAGAGAAAAACTGTTTTTT
-,TRBJ2-7,TRBV28,-,CASSSIGTEQYF,TGTGCCAGCAGTTCGATAGGGACAGAGCAGTACTTC
-,TRBJ1-5,TRBV6-6,-,CASSSQGRGNQPQHF,TGTGCCAGCAGTTCACAGGGAAGGGGCAATCAGCCCCAGCATTTT
-,TRBJ2-1,TRBV20-1,TRBD2,CSASRAGAPNEQFF,TGCAGTGCTAGTCGGGCGGGAGCACCCAATGAGCAGTTCTTC
-,TRBJ2-5,TRBV9,-,CASSVDGRGQETQYF,TGTGCCAGCAGCGTAGACGGGAGAGGGCAAGAGACCCAGTACTTC
few,TRBJ2-2,TRBV10-3,TRBD2,CAISEGTSGSNTGELFF,TGTGCCATCAGTGAAGGGACTAGCGGTAGTAACACCGGGGAGCTGTTTTTT
-,TRBJ2-7,TRBV19,TRBD2,CASSRGGTNYEQYF,TGTGCCAGTAGTAGGGGAGGGACTAACTACGAGCAGTACTTC
-,TRBJ1-3,TRBV10-3,-,CAILGHPGNTIYF,TGTGCCATTTTGGGACACCCTGGAAACACCATATATTTT
-,TRBJ1-4,TRBV4-2,TRBD1,CASSHGHTGGGGLSEKLFF,TGTGCCAGCAGCCATGGTCATACAGGGGGCGGGGGTCTATCTGAAAAACTGTTTTTT
-,TRBJ2-2,TRBV3-1/TRBV3-2,TRBD2,CASSPGTSGSTGELFF,TGTGCCAGCAGCCCAGGGACTAGCGGGAGCACCGGGGAGCTGTTTTTT
once,TRBJ2-1,TRBV7-3,-,CASSLYPLDYNEQFF,TGTGCCAGCAGCCTCTACCCCCTAGACTACAATGAGCAGTTCTTC
-,TRBJ1-3,TRBV18,-,CASSPVSSGNTIYF,TGTGCCAGCTCACCAGTGAGCTCTGGAAACACCATATATTTT
-,TRBJ1-6,TRBV7-3,-,CASSFTGLPLHF,TGTGCCAGCAGCTTCACCGGGTTACCCCTCCACTTT
few,TRBJ2-3,TRBV12-3/TRBV12-4,-,CASSFSGDTQYF,TGTGCCAGCAGTTTTTCCGGGGATACGCAGTATTTT
-,TRBJ1-1,TRBV5-1,-,CASSLVQGQNTEAFF,TGCGCCAGCAGCTTGGTGCAGGGTCAGAACACTGAAGCTTTCTTT
-,TRBJ1-6,TRBV28,-,CASSRPPGGRGLSLHF,TGTGCCAGCAGCCGCCCCCCCGGGGGGCGGGGATTATCCCTCCACTTT
-,TRBJ2-2,TRBV7-3,TRBD2,CASRLQGLVDGELFF,TGTGCCAGCAGATTACAGGGACTAGTCGACGGGGAGCTGTTTTTT
few,TRBJ1-1,TRBV9,-,CASSAEGRENTEAFF,TGTGCCAGCAGCGCCGAGGGTAGGGAGAACACTGAAGCTTTCTTT
-,TRBJ2-1,TRBV4-3,TRBD1,CASSQERTGSYNEQFF,TGCGCCAGCAGCCAAGAGAGGACAGGGTCGTACAATGAGCAGTTCTTC
-,TRBJ1-1,TRBV19,-,CASSVRLNTEAFF,TGTGCCAGTAGTGTCCGTTTGAACACTGAAGCTTTCTTT
few,TRBJ2-5,TRBV28,-,CASSLSGFRQETQYF,TGTGCCAGCAGTTTATCGGGTTTTAGGCAAGAGACCCAGTACTTC
-,TRBJ2-7,TRBV30,-,CAWRTLSYEQYF,TGTGCCTGGAGGACTCTCTCCTACGAGCAGTACTTC
-,TRBJ2-2,TRBV28,-,CASNLIPPGELFF,TGTGCCAGTAATTTAATCCCTCCCGGGGAGCTGTTTTTT
-,TRBJ2-5,TRBV30,-,CAWSSNEPGTRRETQYF,TGTGCCTGGAGTTCAAACGAACCGGGAACAAGGAGGGAGACCCAGTACTTC
-,TRBJ2-1,TRBV27,TRBD1,CASSTGQGALQFF,TGTGCCAGCAGTACCGGACAGGGGGCGCTCCAGTTCTTC
-,TRBJ2-3,TRBV7-9,TRBD2,CASSLGTSGWADTQYF,TGTGCCAGCAGCTTAGGGACTAGCGGGTGGGCAGATACGCAGTATTTT